Presented here are 14 T cell receptor beta chains from one specimen sequenced in a study of sequential checkpoint blockade in melanoma. Specified treatment: randomized to nivolumab then ipilimumab (arm A) or the reverse (arm B). Some clones are missing from TCRdb's copy, which holds only in-frame ones; the method was immunoSEQ multiplex PCR. The data hold more than 9,500 clones, with approximately 68% observed a single time. The source was CD8+ T cells sorted from blood (inferred from file names), collected from a patient given nivolumab and ipilimumab in sequence. Receptors originate from a human donor with melanoma.

With respect to this clone: Other DNA sequences of this sample code for an identical CDR3. CDR3 residues: CASSVRLTDTQYF. In DNA form, the CDR3 reads TGTGCCAGCAGTGTCCGACTGACAGATACGCAGTATTTT. This chain connects TRBV6-1 to TRBJ2-3, with D unresolved. The CDR3 is 13 residues long. Germline-derived CDR1 and CDR2 are MNHNS and SASEGT. Trimming stripped 4 bases from V and 3 bases from J, with 8 bases between.

The rearrangement links TRBV9 to TRBJ1-2; no reliable D call. The CDR3 extends over 14 amino acids. The V gene's germline CDR1 is SGDLS and CDR2 YYNGEE. V gave up 0 bases and J gave up 8 bases, with 14 bases separating them. The CDR3 DNA is TGTGCCAGCAGCGTAGGAGCAGGTCACTGGGGCTACACCTTC. This codes for CASSVGAGHWGYTF.

The chain has TRBV27 and TRBJ2-7, with 10 bases aligning to TRBD2. The V and J ends lost 5 bases and 2 bases, in that order; junction bases with no gene match: 6. The CDR3 has 15 amino acids. CDR1 is MNHEY, CDR2 SMNVEV, per germline (reference sequence). Here the CDR3 DNA reads TGTGCCAGCAGTGTAAGTAGCGGGGGGACCTACGAGCAGTACTTC. Its translation is CASSVSSGGTYEQYF.

On this clone itself: The DNA is left out, because the CDR3 cannot be placed on it with certainty; the CDR3 is given as TCRdb lists it. V is TRBV27 and J is TRBJ2-2; the D call in the table, TRBD2, was not verified against the DNA. The CDR3 length is 16 residues, termini included. CDR1 MNHEY and CDR2 SMNVEV come from the germline V gene (reference sequence). The CDR3 sequence is CASSSSTSGSAGELFF.

The chain uses TRBV6-1 and TRBJ2-5, with TRBD1 matching 7 bases. With the DNA end fitting TRBJ2-7 better, the J assignment may be wrong. The CDR3 length is 13 residues. Germline lookup yields CDR1 MNHNS and CDR2 SASEGT. CDR3 DNA sequence: TGTGCCAGCAGAGGGGGACAGTCCTACGAGCAGTACTTC. Its protein is CASRGGQSYEQYF.

The CDR3 loop is CASSLLSGSKTDTQYF. The CDR3 DNA reads TGTGCCAGCAGTTTATTGAGCGGGAGCAAGACAGATACGCAGTATTTT. The rearrangement joins TRBV27 to TRBJ2-3; 8 bases line up with TRBD2. Germline assignment: CDR1 MNHEY and CDR2 SMNVEV (reference sequence). The V gene end was trimmed by 1 base and the J gene end by 3 bases; junction bases not matched to a gene: 6. CDR3 length equals 16 residues.

The rearrangement joins TRBV9 to TRBJ1-2; D is unresolved. Trimming left V 3 bases short and J 6 bases short, with 3 bases between. This CDR3 has 10 amino acids. The V gene's germline CDR1 is SGDLS and CDR2 YYNGEE. CDR3 loop: CASSGNGYTF. The CDR3 DNA follows: TGTGCCAGCAGCGGTAATGGCTACACCTTC.

V gene TRBV9 combines with J gene TRBJ1-2; a possible D gene is TRBD1 (6 bases). This CDR3 spans 18 amino acids. Germline V CDR1 and CDR2: SGDLS, YYNGEE. Trimming shortened V by 4 bases and J by 2 bases, and 24 bases separated the two germline ends. CDR3: CASSPTLSKDRVNYGYTF. The DNA of the CDR3 is TGTGCCAGCAGCCCCACTCTATCTAAGGACAGAGTGAACTATGGCTACACCTTC.

This chain uses TRBV19 with TRBJ1-1, with 7 nucleotides matching TRBD1. J lost 6 bases, V lost 8 bases, and 6 bases had no gene match. The CDR3 contains 12 residues. Germline CDR1 LNHDA, CDR2 SQIVND (reference sequence). CDR3: CASLQGIAEAFF. For the CDR3, the DNA is TGTGCCAGTTTACAGGGGATCGCTGAAGCTTTCTTT.

This clone counts as medium-sized (0.01 to 0.1%). The genes are TRBV9 and TRBJ2-7, with D possibly TRBD1 on 5 matching bases. This CDR3 has 14 residues. The V gene lost 0 bases and the J gene lost 3 bases, with 10 bases spanning the gap. Germline CDR1 is SGDLS and CDR2 is YYNGEE. The CDR3 spells CASSVGSGNYEQYF. As DNA, the CDR3 is TGTGCCAGCAGCGTAGGGTCAGGGAACTACGAGCAGTACTTC.

This clone has more than one count but fewer than ten. The J gene is TRBJ1-3, the V gene TRBV4-2, with 11 bases that match TRBD1. The CDR3 length is 16 residues. Germline values: CDR1 LGHNA, CDR2 YNFKEQ. V trimming: 5 bases; J trimming: 6 bases; junction bases outside the gene matches: 9. The CDR3 region has the DNA TGTGCCAGCAGCTTCCCCGGGACAGGGGGGGTAAACACCATATATTTT. It encodes CASSFPGTGGVNTIYF.

This clone was detected a few times. The chain links TRBV18 to TRBJ1-4, with TRBD1 matching over 7 bases. CDR1 KGHSH and CDR2 LQKENI come from the germline V gene. The length of the CDR3 is 20 residues. Unmatched junction bases numbered 21, after V lost 2 bases and J lost 6 bases. CDR3 sequence (DNA): TGTGCCAGCTCACCAGGGGACAGCCATAACCCACCTCTGATAGATGAAAAACTGTTTTTT. Amino acid sequence: CASSPGDSHNPPLIDEKLFF.

The CDR3 DNA is TGCGCCAGCAGCCCAGGGGGCGGGGAGCTGTTTTTT. Encoded protein: CASSPGGGELFF. The chain uses TRBV4-1 and TRBJ2-2, with 7 bases fitting TRBD1. The V segment lost 4 bases and the J segment 7 bases; nucleotides outside the gene matches: 0. The CDR3 has 12 residues. Germline CDR1 is MGHRA and CDR2 is YSYEKL.

The genes are TRBV28 and TRBJ2-3, with 9 bases matching TRBD2. The trim removed 4 bases at V and 1 base at J, leaving 6 bases unmatched. In germline, CDR1 is MDHEN, CDR2 SYDVKM. The CDR3 loop spans 16 amino acids. The CDR3 region has the DNA TGTGCCAGCAGTTCCCGAGCGGGAGGAGGCACAGATACGCAGTATTTT. Encoded protein: CASSSRAGGGTDTQYF.